The source of this T cell receptor (beta chain) is a study of CD4 and CD8 cells across lung adenocarcinoma regions (dated by TCRdb to about 2018). About the full investigation: The study examined intratumor heterogeneity of the T cell receptor repertoire by comparing tumor centers with tumor margins.

Patients with localized lung adenocarcinoma, a subtype of non-small cell lung cancer, were used as donors. Samples were obtained from the centers of localized lung adenocarcinomas. CD8+ T cells from tumor tissue were profiled separately from CD4+ T cells for TCR repertoire analysis. The V and J ends are trimmed by 6 bases and 4 bases, leaving 11 bases between them. According to the germline V gene, CDR1 reads MNHNS and CDR2 reads SASEGT. From the cysteine up to the phenylalanine, the CDR3 has a length of 13 residues. Only the CDR3 part of the read is kept: 39 bases, read in frame from the first base. Details on this clonotype: This clone's antigen is unknown. No much larger clone exists at a distance of one base, and base qualities are not known.

Libraries were built with PCR. Instrument used: HiSeq X Ten. Using fastp trimming at Q25 and MiXCR clonotype assembly, TCRdb reanalyzed the public sequencing data and kept in-frame beta chains. For every CDR3 protein sequence, its rows merge into one entry that carries the most common genes and DNA. This sample comprises some 23,000 distinct CDR3 sequences, under 60% of them detected only once. The top ten constitute roughly 50% of the sample. The source of this sequence is a male donor with lung adenocarcinoma. The CD4 and CD8 labels of this study may be unreliable. Material for sequencing was CD8+ T cells from the center of a lung tumor. Read against the paper, the sample's cell subset or site label means: tumor center region. The rearranged chain carries TRBV6-1 and TRBJ2-3; the D gene cannot be named for sure. The CDR3 in this case is CASRGPSADTQYF. The DNA sequence is TGTGCCAGCAGAGGCCCCTCTGCAGATACGCAGTATTTT.